The T cell receptor (beta chain) described here comes from a study of cytomegalovirus exposure and HLA in healthy donors. Turning to the study itself: Assignment to the Caucasian-associated ancestry cluster applied to around four fifths of the approximately 390 genotyped donors. The study, taken as a whole, reports: The CMV antigen specificity of a few CMV-associated chains was confirmed through in vitro analysis. Later analysis identified a missense DCLRE1C variant that was linked to TCR beta V- and J-gene trimming. In terms of immune exposure information, only CMV serostatus was available.

The PCR employed 60 Vbeta primers together with 13 Jbeta primers. Generated by immunoSEQ multiplex PCR, the TCRdb table keeps only in-frame clones and is missing some. The repertoire consists of roughly 69,000 clones, with around 73% occurring once and the leading ten covering about 5.5%. Notes on this clone: Its antigen remains unidentified.

Germline CDR1 is MNHNS and CDR2 is SASEGT. The CDR3 sequence is 16 residues long. V is TRBV6-1 and J is TRBJ2-5; the D gene is possibly TRBD1 (6 bases). The last part of the DNA fits TRBJ2-7 better; the J call may be wrong. The sequence derives from a man aged 50 to 60 in good health and CMV-seronegative. The source material was PBMCs. CDR3 coding DNA: TGTGCCAGCAGTGACGCTGGACAGCCGGCCGTCTACGAGCAGTACTTC. Its translation is CASSDAGQPAVYEQYF.